The 10 T cell receptor beta chains below all came from one sample that was sequenced in a study of persistence of HIV-infected CD4 T cells. The immunoSEQ assay was version 4, run in survey mode. TCRdb's table, derived via immunoSEQ multiplex PCR, lists solely in-frame clones and lacks some. The table lists 10,000 to 15,000 clones, roughly 71% of them singletons. No cognate antigen is known for these TCRs. Cells were stimulated with CMV-infected fibroblast lysates at 10 ug/mL. Sorting of responding CD4+ T cells relied on upregulated CD40 ligand together with CD69. The starting material was CD4+ T cells sorted from PBMCs after roughly 17-hour stimulation, obtained from a patient who received antiretroviral therapy. The receptors originated from an adult man with HIV who was CMV-seropositive.

The J gene is TRBJ2-1, the V gene TRBV15; 10 nucleotides line up with TRBD1. Germline assignment: CDR1 LNHNV and CDR2 YYDKDF (reference sequence). CDR3 length equals 15 residues. Unmatched junction bases numbered 5, after V lost 2 bases and J lost 7 bases. CDR3 loop: CATSRRQGAFNEQFF. The CDR3 DNA reads TGTGCCACCAGCAGAAGACAGGGGGCGTTTAATGAGCAGTTCTTC.

This clone qualifies as medium-sized (0.01 to 0.1%). The V call is TRBV15, the J call TRBJ2-1; no definite D call. Trimming took 1 base from V and 1 from J, leaving 11 bases between them. The germline V gene has CDR1 LNHNV and CDR2 YYDKDF (reference sequence). This CDR3 contains 16 residues. CDR3 sequence: CATSRVRIGSYNEQFF. The CDR3 region has the DNA TGTGCCACCAGCAGAGTGAGGATAGGTTCCTACAATGAGCAGTTCTTC.

The chain combines TRBV18 with TRBJ1-6; D not resolved. The CDR3 is made up of 16 amino acids. Trimming took 3 bases from V and 3 from J, leaving 12 bases between them. CDR1 is KGHSH, CDR2 LQKENI, per germline. The CDR3 reads CASSPAGGSYNSPLHF. For the CDR3, the DNA is TGTGCCAGCTCACCTGCCGGCGGGAGCTATAATTCACCCCTCCACTTT.

The chain joins TRBV3-1 (or the pseudogene TRBV3-2) to TRBJ1-1; D is ambiguous. CDR3 size: 15 residues. Germline V lookup: CDR1 LGHDT, CDR2 YNNKEL (reference sequence). V dropped 2 bases and J dropped 1 base, with 11 bases sitting between them. CDR3 sequence reads: CASSQFRGSNTEAFF. CDR3 coding DNA: TGTGCCAGCAGCCAATTCCGGGGTTCGAACACTGAAGCTTTCTTT.

This clone was recorded once. CDR3: CASSWTSGNTIYF. The CDR3 DNA reads TGTGCCAGCTCTTGGACCTCTGGAAACACCATATATTTT. The J gene is TRBJ1-3, the V gene TRBV18, with D unclear. The CDR3 is 13 residues long. The V end was cut by 6 bases, the J end by 0 bases, with 6 bases between. CDR1 KGHSH and CDR2 LQKENI come from the germline V gene. Combining the CDR3 with reference TRBV18 and TRBJ1-3 gives the whole variable domain NAGVMQNPRHLVRRRGQEARLRCSPMKGHSHVYWYRQLPEEGLKFMVYLQKENIIDESGMPKERFSAEFPKEGPSILRIQQVVRGDSAAYFCASSWTSGNTIYFGEGSWLTVV.

This clone appeared a single time. This chain joins TRBV5-1 and TRBJ2-3; the D gene could be TRBD1 or TRBD2 (5 bases each). CDR1 is SGHRS and CDR2 is YFSETQ in the germline V gene. This CDR3 has 17 residues. V was shortened by 4 bases and J by 1 base, with 19 bases between the two germline ends. This chain's CDR3 is CASSRTGTLVGTDTQYF. The CDR3 DNA follows: TGCGCCAGCAGCAGGACCGGGACCCTCGTTGGCACAGATACGCAGTATTTT. Looking up the rest from reference TRBV5-1 and TRBJ2-3 gives the full variable domain: KAGVTQTPRYLIKTRGQQVTLSCSPISGHRSVSWYQQTPGQGLQFLFEYFSETQRNKGNFPGRFSGRQFSNSRSEMNVSTLELGDSALYLCASSRTGTLVGTDTQYFGPGTRLTVL.

The chain uses TRBV5-1 and TRBJ1-3; D might be TRBD1 (5 bases). This CDR3 is 15 amino acids long. V was cut by 3 bases and J by 0 bases, with 10 bases left in between. CDR1 SGHRS and CDR2 YFSETQ come from the germline V gene. The CDR3 here is CASSSGRGSGNTIYF. The CDR3 coding sequence is TGCGCCAGCAGCTCTGGGAGGGGCTCTGGAAACACCATATATTTT.

The chain combines TRBV27 with TRBJ2-3, with a possible D match to TRBD2 (5 bases). The germline V gene has CDR1 MNHEY and CDR2 SMNVEV (reference sequence). CDR3 size: 16 residues. Trimming shortened V by 4 bases and J by 2 bases, and 16 bases separated the two germline ends. For the CDR3, the DNA is TGTGCCAGCAGTTCCCCTAGCAGCGATTTCACAGATACGCAGTATTTT. It is translated as CASSSPSSDFTDTQYF.

The chain joins TRBV5-1 to TRBJ2-3; D ambiguous. The CDR3 totals 16 residues. CDR1 and CDR2 (germline): SGHRS, YFSETQ. V was clipped by 0 bases and J by 0 bases, with 11 bases between them. The CDR3 spells CASSLGFAESTDTQYF. For the CDR3, the DNA is TGCGCCAGCAGCTTGGGCTTCGCAGAGAGCACAGATACGCAGTATTTT.

The chain employs TRBV25-1 and TRBJ1-6, with D possibly being TRBD1 (6 bases). This CDR3 region has 15 residues. V lost 2 bases to trimming and J lost 4 bases, with 9 bases between them. Per germline, CDR1 MGHDK and CDR2 SYGVNS. In nucleotides, the CDR3 is TGTGCCAGCAGTGAAGGCAGGGGATATAATTCACCCCTCCACTTT. This sequence encodes CASSEGRGYNSPLHF.